The sample holds one count of the clone carrying this T cell receptor (beta chain). Its antigen is unknown. V shed 0 bases, J shed 9 bases, and the junction held 7 bases outside the gene matches. CDR3 length: 15 amino acids. Germline loops: CDR1 SGHNT, CDR2 YENEEA. Libraries were prepared by immunoSEQ multiplex PCR; TCRdb keeps only in-frame clonotypes and omits some of them. The sample holds about 100,000 clones, roughly 96% seen once. This sample was taken from a study of T cells in pancreatic ductal adenocarcinoma. Overall study results and limits: The resected cohort was biased toward the minority with early-stage disease.

Surgery without prior neoadjuvant therapy was the treatment of the selected pancreatic ductal adenocarcinoma patients. Sequencing input: PBMCs. The rearrangement links TRBV11-3 to TRBJ2-1; 8 nucleotides match TRBD2. The sequence was obtained from a human donor with pancreatic ductal adenocarcinoma. In DNA form, the CDR3 reads TGTGCCAGCAGCTTAGACTCAAGCGGGAGCGCTGAGCAGTTCTTC. Translating it yields CASSLDSSGSAEQFF.